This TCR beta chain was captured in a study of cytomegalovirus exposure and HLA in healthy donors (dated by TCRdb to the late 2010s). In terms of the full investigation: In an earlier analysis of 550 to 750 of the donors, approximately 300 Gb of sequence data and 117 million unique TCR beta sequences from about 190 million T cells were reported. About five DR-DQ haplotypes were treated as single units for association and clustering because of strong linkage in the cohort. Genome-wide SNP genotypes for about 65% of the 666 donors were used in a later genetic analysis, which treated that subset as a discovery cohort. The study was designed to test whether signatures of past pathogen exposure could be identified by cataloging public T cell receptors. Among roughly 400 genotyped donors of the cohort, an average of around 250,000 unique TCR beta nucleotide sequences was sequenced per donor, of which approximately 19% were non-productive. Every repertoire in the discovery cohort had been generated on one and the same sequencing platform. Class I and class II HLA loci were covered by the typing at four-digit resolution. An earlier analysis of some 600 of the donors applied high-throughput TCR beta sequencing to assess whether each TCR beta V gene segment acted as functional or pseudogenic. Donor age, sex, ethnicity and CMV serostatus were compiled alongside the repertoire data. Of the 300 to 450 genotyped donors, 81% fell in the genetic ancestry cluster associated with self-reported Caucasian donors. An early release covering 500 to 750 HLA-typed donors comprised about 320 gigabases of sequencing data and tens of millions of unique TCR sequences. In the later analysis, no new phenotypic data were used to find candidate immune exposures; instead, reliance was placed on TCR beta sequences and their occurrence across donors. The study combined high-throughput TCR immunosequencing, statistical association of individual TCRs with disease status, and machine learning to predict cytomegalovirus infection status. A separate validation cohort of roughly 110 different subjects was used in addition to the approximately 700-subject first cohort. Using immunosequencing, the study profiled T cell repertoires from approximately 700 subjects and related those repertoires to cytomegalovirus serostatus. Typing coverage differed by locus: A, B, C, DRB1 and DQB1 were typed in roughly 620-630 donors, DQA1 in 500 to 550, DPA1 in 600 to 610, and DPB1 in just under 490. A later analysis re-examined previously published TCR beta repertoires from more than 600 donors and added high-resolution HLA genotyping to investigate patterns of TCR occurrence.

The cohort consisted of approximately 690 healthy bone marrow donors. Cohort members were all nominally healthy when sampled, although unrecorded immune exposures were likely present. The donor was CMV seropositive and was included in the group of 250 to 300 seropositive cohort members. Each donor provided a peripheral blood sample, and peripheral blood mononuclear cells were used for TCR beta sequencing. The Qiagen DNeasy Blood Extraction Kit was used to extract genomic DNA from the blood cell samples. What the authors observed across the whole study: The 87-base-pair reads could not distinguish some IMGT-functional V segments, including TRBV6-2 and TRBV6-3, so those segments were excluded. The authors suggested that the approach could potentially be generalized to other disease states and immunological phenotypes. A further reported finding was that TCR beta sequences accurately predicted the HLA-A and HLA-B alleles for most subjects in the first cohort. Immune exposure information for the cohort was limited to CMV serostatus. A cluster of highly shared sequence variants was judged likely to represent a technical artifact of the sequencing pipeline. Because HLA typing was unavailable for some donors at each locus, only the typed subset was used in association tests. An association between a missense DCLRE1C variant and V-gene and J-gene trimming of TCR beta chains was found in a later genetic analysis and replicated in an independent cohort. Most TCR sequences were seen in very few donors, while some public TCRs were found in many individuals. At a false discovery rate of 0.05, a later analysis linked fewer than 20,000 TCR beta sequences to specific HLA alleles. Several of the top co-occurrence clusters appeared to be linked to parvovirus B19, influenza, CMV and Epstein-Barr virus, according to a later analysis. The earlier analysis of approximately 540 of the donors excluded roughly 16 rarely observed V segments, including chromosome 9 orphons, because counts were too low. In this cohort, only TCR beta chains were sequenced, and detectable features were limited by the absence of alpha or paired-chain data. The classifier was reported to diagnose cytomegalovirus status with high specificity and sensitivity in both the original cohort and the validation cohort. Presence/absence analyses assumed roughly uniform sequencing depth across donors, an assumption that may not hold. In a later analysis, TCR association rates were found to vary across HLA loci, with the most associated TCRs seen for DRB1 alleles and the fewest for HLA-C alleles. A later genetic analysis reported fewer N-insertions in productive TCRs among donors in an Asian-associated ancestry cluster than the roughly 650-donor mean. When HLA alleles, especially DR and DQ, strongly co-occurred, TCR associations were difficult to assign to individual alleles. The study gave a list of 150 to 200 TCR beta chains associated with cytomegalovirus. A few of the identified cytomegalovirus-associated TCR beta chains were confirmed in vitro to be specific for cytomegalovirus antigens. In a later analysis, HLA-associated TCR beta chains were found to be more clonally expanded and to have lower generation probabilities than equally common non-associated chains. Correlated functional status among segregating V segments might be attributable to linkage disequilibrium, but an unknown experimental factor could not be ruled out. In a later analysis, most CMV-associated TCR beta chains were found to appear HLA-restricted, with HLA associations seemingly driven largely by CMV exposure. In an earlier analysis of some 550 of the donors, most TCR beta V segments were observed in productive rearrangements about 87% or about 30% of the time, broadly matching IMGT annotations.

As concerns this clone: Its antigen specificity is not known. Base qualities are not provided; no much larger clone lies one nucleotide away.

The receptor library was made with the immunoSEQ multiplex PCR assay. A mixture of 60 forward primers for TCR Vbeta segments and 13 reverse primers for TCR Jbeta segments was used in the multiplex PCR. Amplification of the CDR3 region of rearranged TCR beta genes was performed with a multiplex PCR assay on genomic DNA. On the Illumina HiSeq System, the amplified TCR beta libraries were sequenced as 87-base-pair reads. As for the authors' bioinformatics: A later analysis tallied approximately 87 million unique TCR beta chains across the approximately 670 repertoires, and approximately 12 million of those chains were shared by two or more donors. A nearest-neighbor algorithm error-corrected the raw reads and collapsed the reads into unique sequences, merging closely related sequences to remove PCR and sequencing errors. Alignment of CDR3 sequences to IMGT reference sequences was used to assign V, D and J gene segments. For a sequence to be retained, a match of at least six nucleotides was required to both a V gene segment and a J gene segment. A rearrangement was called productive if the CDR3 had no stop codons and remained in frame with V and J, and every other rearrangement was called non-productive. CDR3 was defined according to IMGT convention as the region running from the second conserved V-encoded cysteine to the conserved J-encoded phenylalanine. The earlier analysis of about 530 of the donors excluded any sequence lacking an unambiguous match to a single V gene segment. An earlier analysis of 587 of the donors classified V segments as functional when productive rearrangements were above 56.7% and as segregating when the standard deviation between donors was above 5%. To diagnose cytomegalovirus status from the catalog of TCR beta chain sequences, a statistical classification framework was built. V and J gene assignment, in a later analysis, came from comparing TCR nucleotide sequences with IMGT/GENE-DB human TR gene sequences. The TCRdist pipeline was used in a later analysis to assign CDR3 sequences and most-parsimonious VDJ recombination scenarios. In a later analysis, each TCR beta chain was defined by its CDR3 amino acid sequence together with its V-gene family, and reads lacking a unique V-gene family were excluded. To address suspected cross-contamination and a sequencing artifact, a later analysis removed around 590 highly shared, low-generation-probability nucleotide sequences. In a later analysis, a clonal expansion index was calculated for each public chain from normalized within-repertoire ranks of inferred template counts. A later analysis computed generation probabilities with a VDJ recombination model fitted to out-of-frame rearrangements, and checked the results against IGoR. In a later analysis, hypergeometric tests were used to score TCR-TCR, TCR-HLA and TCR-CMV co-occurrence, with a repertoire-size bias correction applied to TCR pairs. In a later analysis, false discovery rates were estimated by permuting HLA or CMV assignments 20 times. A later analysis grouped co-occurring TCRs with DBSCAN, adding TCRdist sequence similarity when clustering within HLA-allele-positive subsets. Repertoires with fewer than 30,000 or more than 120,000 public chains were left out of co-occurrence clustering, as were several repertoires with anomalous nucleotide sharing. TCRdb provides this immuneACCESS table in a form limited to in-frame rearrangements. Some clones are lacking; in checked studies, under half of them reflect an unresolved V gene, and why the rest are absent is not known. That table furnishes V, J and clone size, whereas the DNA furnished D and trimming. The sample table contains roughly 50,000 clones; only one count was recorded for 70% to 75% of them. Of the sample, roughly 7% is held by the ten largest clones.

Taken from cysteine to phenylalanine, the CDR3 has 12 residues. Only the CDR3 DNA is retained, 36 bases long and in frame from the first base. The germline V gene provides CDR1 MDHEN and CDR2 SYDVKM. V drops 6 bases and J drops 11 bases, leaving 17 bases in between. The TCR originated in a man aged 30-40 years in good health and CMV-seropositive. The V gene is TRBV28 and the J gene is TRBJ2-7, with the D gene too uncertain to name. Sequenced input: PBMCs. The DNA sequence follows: TGTGCCAGCAGCGACCCCCTGACAAAGGAGTACTTC. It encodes CASSDPLTKEYF. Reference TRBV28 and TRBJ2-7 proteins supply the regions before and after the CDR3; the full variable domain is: DVKVTQSSRYLVKRTGEKVFLECVQDMDHENMFWYRQDPGLGLRLIYFSYDVKMKEKGDIPEGYSVSREKKERFSLILESASTNQTSMYLCASSDPLTKEYFGPGTRLTVT.